A selection of T cell receptor beta chains follows, all from one sample in a study of metastatic and nonmetastatic thyroid tumors. With MiXCR, TCRdb called clones anew from the PCR reads. There are around 70,000 clones in the sample; 18% occur only once, and over 10% lies in the top ten. Sequencing input: blood. These receptors came from a female donor with papillary thyroid cancer or a benign thyroid nodule (not recorded which). Some clones in this sample may be carry-over from other donors' samples. Both conserved end residues are part of each CDR3.

j_gene: TRBJ2-5
v_gene: TRBV27
len: 15
CDR3aa: CASKFSGRGRETQYF

j_gene: TRBJ1-2
v_gene: TRBV5-4
len: 16
CDR3aa: CASSPSNSFRNYGYTF

j_gene: TRBJ2-1
v_gene: TRBV20-1
len: 14
CDR3aa: CSAFPLGRGDEQFF

j_gene: TRBJ2-6
v_gene: TRBV6-2/TRBV6-3
len: 20
CDR3aa: CASSYSIWERGYSGANVLTF

j_gene: TRBJ2-1
v_gene: TRBV5-1
len: 15
CDR3aa: CASSLGQGRNNEQFF

j_gene: TRBJ2-2
v_gene: TRBV11-2
len: 16
CDR3aa: CASSLGSGGVTGELFF

j_gene: TRBJ1-1
v_gene: TRBV20-1
len: 15
CDR3aa: CSARDPTQGPTEAFF

j_gene: TRBJ2-7
v_gene: TRBV12-3/TRBV12-4
len: 15
CDR3aa: CASSSSGRGSYEQYF

j_gene: TRBJ2-4
v_gene: TRBV20-1
len: 11
CDR3aa: CSARTQNIQYF

j_gene: TRBJ2-3
v_gene: TRBV11-3
len: 18
CDR3aa: CASFMGSWEGLETDTQYF

j_gene: TRBJ2-7
v_gene: TRBV5-6
len: 14
CDR3aa: CASSLVGDLREQYF

j_gene: TRBJ2-1
v_gene: TRBV5-1
len: 14
CDR3aa: CASSSGQGGNEQFF

j_gene: TRBJ2-5
v_gene: TRBV28
len: 15
CDR3aa: CASSQPSGRSETQYF

j_gene: TRBJ1-1
v_gene: TRBV20-1
len: 15
CDR3aa: CSAREAGGKTGTAFF

j_gene: TRBJ2-1
v_gene: TRBV11-3
len: 16
CDR3aa: CASSSITGLAGGEQFF

j_gene: TRBJ2-7
v_gene: TRBV7-2
len: 15
CDR3aa: CASSLRDTNLYEQYF

j_gene: TRBJ1-1
v_gene: TRBV15
len: 14
CDR3aa: CATSNRDGSLTAFF

j_gene: TRBJ1-2
v_gene: TRBV20-1
len: 13
CDR3aa: CSAGPPGYYGYTF

j_gene: TRBJ2-1
v_gene: TRBV9
len: 16
CDR3aa: CASSSGPGQGYNEQFF

j_gene: TRBJ1-1
v_gene: TRBV2
len: 17
CDR3aa: CASLSQGGRTLNTEAFF

j_gene: TRBJ1-5
v_gene: TRBV18
len: 13
CDR3aa: CASSPSLNQPQHF

j_gene: TRBJ2-7
v_gene: TRBV6-5
len: 15
CDR3aa: CASSYSWRAGDEQYF

j_gene: TRBJ2-2
v_gene: TRBV3-1
len: 16
CDR3aa: CASSLAGGPRSGELFF

j_gene: TRBJ1-1
v_gene: TRBV9
len: 12
CDR3aa: CASSVVGSEAFF

j_gene: TRBJ2-7
v_gene: TRBV4-1
len: 16
CDR3aa: CASSQDVARGSYEQYF

j_gene: TRBJ2-1
v_gene: TRBV11-3
len: 15
CDR3aa: CASSAGGSGNNEQFF

j_gene: TRBJ1-1
v_gene: TRBV30
len: 12
CDR3aa: CAWTGGNTEAFF

j_gene: TRBJ1-1
v_gene: TRBV6-5
len: 15
CDR3aa: CANSSPGTATTEAFF

j_gene: TRBJ2-1
v_gene: TRBV5-1
len: 14
CDR3aa: CASSLGQGPGGQFF

j_gene: TRBJ1-1
v_gene: TRBV30
len: 12
CDR3aa: CAWSDQGGGAFF

j_gene: TRBJ1-3
v_gene: TRBV20-1
len: 15
CDR3aa: CSASPGQSSGNTIYF

j_gene: TRBJ1-4
v_gene: TRBV7-9
len: 17
CDR3aa: CASSLNSQGPTNEKLFF

j_gene: TRBJ2-5
v_gene: TRBV5-1
len: 14
CDR3aa: CASSLLGGEETQYF

j_gene: TRBJ2-1
v_gene: TRBV4-2
len: 15
CDR3aa: CASSPTSGSVSEQFF

j_gene: TRBJ2-7
v_gene: TRBV30
len: 12
CDR3aa: CAWRRDSYEQYF

j_gene: TRBJ1-6
v_gene: TRBV5-5
len: 15
CDR3aa: CASSLTGVNNSPLHF

j_gene: TRBJ2-7
v_gene: TRBV6-2/TRBV6-3
len: 14
CDR3aa: CASTSAGGSYEQYF

j_gene: TRBJ1-1
v_gene: TRBV18
len: 13
CDR3aa: CASSQSVNTEAFF

j_gene: TRBJ2-1
v_gene: TRBV12-3/TRBV12-4
len: 13
CDR3aa: CASSPERLDEQFF

j_gene: TRBJ2-2
v_gene: TRBV20-1
len: 14
CDR3aa: CSAPPPGTPGELFF

j_gene: TRBJ1-5
v_gene: TRBV28
len: 15
CDR3aa: CASSFRVGHNQPQHF

j_gene: TRBJ2-3
v_gene: TRBV7-2
len: 14
CDR3aa: CASSSDISTDTQYF

j_gene: TRBJ2-7
v_gene: TRBV27
len: 14
CDR3aa: CASILSGRVGEQYF

j_gene: TRBJ2-1
v_gene: TRBV7-2
len: 17
CDR3aa: CASSSSGNLGSYNEQFF

j_gene: TRBJ2-3
v_gene: TRBV6-1
len: 16
CDR3aa: CASRRTSGRGADTQYF

j_gene: TRBJ1-4
v_gene: TRBV12-3/TRBV12-4
len: 16
CDR3aa: CASSSGQGGNNEKLFF

j_gene: TRBJ2-1
v_gene: TRBV5-4
len: 16
CDR3aa: CASSSEGLAQYNEQFF

j_gene: TRBJ2-2
v_gene: TRBV5-6
len: 17
CDR3aa: CASSPRTSGRASGELFF

j_gene: TRBJ1-1
v_gene: TRBV12-3/TRBV12-4
len: 11
CDR3aa: CASSLLIKAFF

j_gene: TRBJ2-5
v_gene: TRBV20-1
len: 13
CDR3aa: CSASGGSGETQYF

j_gene: TRBJ2-1
v_gene: TRBV9
len: 14
CDR3aa: CASSVGSSRGEQFF

j_gene: TRBJ2-3
v_gene: TRBV15
len: 15
CDR3aa: CATSRDRQVTDTQYF